One and the same sample provided the 26 T cell receptor beta chains below, sequenced in a study of T cells after posttransplantation cyclophosphamide. This table comes from immunoSEQ multiplex PCR, and its TCRdb copy is limited to in-frame clones, with some not included. The sample shows about 28,000 clones, more than 80% of them seen only once. What was sequenced was PBMCs. The source is a man aged 45 to 65.

This chain joins TRBV5-1 and TRBJ1-2, with D unresolved. CDR1 and CDR2 from the germline V gene are SGHRS and YFSETQ. V was clipped by 0 bases and J by 1 base, with 10 bases between them. There are 15 residues in the CDR3. As DNA, the CDR3 is TGCGCCAGCAGCTTGGACGGAGCCGTTAACTATGGCTACACCTTC. It codes for CASSLDGAVNYGYTF.

This clone was detected once. The gene calls are TRBV28 and TRBJ2-7; TRBD2 aligns across 11 bases. V trimming: 5 bases; J trimming: 0 bases; junction bases outside the gene matches: 6. This CDR3 region has 16 residues. Germline values: CDR1 MDHEN, CDR2 SYDVKM. CDR3 in amino acids: CASSNLAGGFSYEQYF. CDR3 nucleotides: TGTGCCAGCAGTAACCTAGCGGGGGGCTTCTCCTACGAGCAGTACTTC.

The rearrangement uses TRBV21-1 and TRBJ2-1; the table's D call TRBD1 went unverified against the DNA. TRBV21-1 is tagged as a pseudogene. The CDR3 covers 17 residues. The CDR3 DNA is TGTGCCAGCAGCAAATCTGACGCAGGGGCACACTACAATGAGCAGTTCTTC. Its translation: CASSKSDAGAHYNEQFF.

This clone was recorded only once. This chain links TRBV5-5 with TRBJ2-3; 7 bases are a match to TRBD2. CDR3 length: 14 amino acids. V lost 2 bases and J lost 13; bases outside the gene matches: 13. Germline loops: CDR1 SGHKS, CDR2 YYEKEE (reference sequence). In nucleotides, the CDR3 is TGTGCCAGCAGCTTCGGGCGGGAGACCCCCCGGGAGTATTTT. Its protein product is CASSFGRETPREYF. Filled out from reference TRBV5-5 and TRBJ2-3, the complete variable domain reads DAGVTQSPTHLIKTRGQQVTLRCSPISGHKSVSWYQQVLGQGPQFIFQYYEKEERGRGNFPDRFSARQFPNYSSELNVNALLLGDSALYLCASSFGRETPREYFGPGTRLTVL.

The V call is TRBV7-9, the J call TRBJ2-7, with D maybe TRBD1 (6 bases). Germline CDR1 and CDR2: SEHNR and FQNEAQ (reference sequence). The CDR3 is 14 amino acids. The V and J ends lost 6 bases and 1 base respectively, with 13 bases between them. CDR3 DNA sequence: TGTGCCAGCAGGGACTCACAGGGATCCTACGAGCAGTACTTC. It translates to CASRDSQGSYEQYF.

CDR3 DNA sequence: TGCGCCAGCAGCTTGAGAACCGACAGGCCGACCTATGGCTACACCTTC. It codes for CASSLRTDRPTYGYTF. This sequence joins TRBV5-1 and TRBJ1-2, with D possibly being TRBD1 (6 bases). This CDR3 contains 16 residues. V was cut by 1 base and J by 4 bases, with 17 bases left in between. Germline V gene sequence: CDR1 SGHRS, CDR2 YFSETQ. The full variable domain, in which reference TRBV5-1 and TRBJ1-2 provide the parts outside the CDR3, is KAGVTQTPRYLIKTRGQQVTLSCSPISGHRSVSWYQQTPGQGLQFLFEYFSETQRNKGNFPGRFSGRQFSNSRSEMNVSTLELGDSALYLCASSLRTDRPTYGYTFGSGTRLTVV.

V and J are TRBV28 and TRBJ2-7; D is perhaps TRBD1 (6 bases). The CDR3 contains 16 residues. Per germline, CDR1 MDHEN and CDR2 SYDVKM. The V gene lost 6 bases and the J gene lost 1 base, with 19 bases spanning the gap. CDR3 in amino acids: CASSIGTRLSSYEQYF. The CDR3 nucleotides are TGTGCCAGCAGCATTGGGACACGACTATCTTCCTACGAGCAGTACTTC.

This chain uses TRBV5-1 with TRBJ1-5; 7 bases line up with TRBD1. The CDR3 has 16 amino acids. Germline V gene lookup returns CDR1 SGHRS and CDR2 YFSETQ. V lost 2 bases and J lost 2; bases outside the gene matches: 7. For the CDR3, the DNA is TGCGCCAGCAGCTTACAGGGGAAATGTGGCAATCAGCCCCAGCATTTT. As protein: CASSLQGKCGNQPQHF. The full variable domain, its missing parts supplied by reference TRBV5-1 and TRBJ1-5, is KAGVTQTPRYLIKTRGQQVTLSCSPISGHRSVSWYQQTPGQGLQFLFEYFSETQRNKGNFPGRFSGRQFSNSRSEMNVSTLELGDSALYLCASSLQGKCGNQPQHFGDGTRLSIL.

This chain uses TRBV25-1 with TRBJ2-7, with D perhaps matching TRBD1 (5 bases). This CDR3 comprises 11 residues. CDR1 is MGHDK and CDR2 is SYGVNS in the germline V gene. The V and J ends lost 8 bases and 6 bases respectively, with 11 bases between them. CDR3 sequence reads: CASDSLGEQYF. The CDR3, as DNA: TGTGCCAGCGACAGTCTGGGCGAGCAGTACTTC.

V gene TRBV5-1 combines with J gene TRBJ2-1; a weak D match, TRBD2 (5 bases). Germline-derived CDR1 and CDR2 are SGHRS and YFSETQ. CDR3 length: 14 amino acids. Trimming left V 1 base short and J 8 bases short, with 13 bases between. The CDR3 sequence: CASSLTWGVHEQFF. Here the CDR3 DNA reads TGCGCCAGCAGCTTGACTTGGGGAGTCCATGAGCAGTTCTTC.

The rearrangement joins TRBV7-2 to TRBJ1-3; a possible D gene is TRBD1 (5 bases). Trimming took off 4 bases at V and 4 bases at J, with 14 bases between the two ends. The CDR3 extends over 15 amino acids. Per germline, CDR1 SGHTA and CDR2 FQGNSA. CDR3 region: CASSSYGTPGNTIYF. CDR3 DNA: TGTGCCAGCAGCTCGTACGGGACTCCAGGAAACACCATATATTTT.

V gene TRBV27 combines with J gene TRBJ1-6; perhaps TRBD1 as D (6 bases). V dropped 1 base and J dropped 1 base, with 11 bases sitting between them. This CDR3 comprises 17 residues. CDR1 and CDR2 (germline): MNHEY, SMNVEV (reference sequence). Written as DNA, the CDR3 is TGTGCCAGCAGTTTATGGGGCAGGGGATCCTATAATTCACCCCTCCACTTT. It codes for CASSLWGRGSYNSPLHF.

In nucleotides, the CDR3 is TGTGCCAGTAGCCCGGACACCCTTATTGGTGGCTACACCTTC. Its protein product is CASSPDTLIGGYTF. V gene TRBV19 combines with J gene TRBJ1-2; tentatively, D is TRBD1 (5 bases). The V end was cut by 6 bases, the J end by 7 bases, with 18 bases between. CDR3 length: 14 amino acids. The germline gives CDR1 LNHDA, CDR2 SQIVND (reference sequence).

J is TRBJ2-1 and V is TRBV6-1, with 9 bases fitting TRBD2. Germline-derived CDR1 and CDR2 are MNHNS and SASEGT. V lost 7 bases to trimming and J lost 6 bases; unmatched junction nucleotides: 10. The length of the CDR3 is 15 residues. CDR3 residues: CASTSASGNLNEQFF. DNA for the CDR3: TGTGCCAGCACTTCAGCTAGCGGGAACCTCAATGAGCAGTTCTTC.

The V and J genes are TRBV2 and TRBJ2-7; the D gene is possibly TRBD2 (5 bases). V dropped 6 bases and J dropped 9 bases, with 15 bases sitting between them. The CDR3 totals 12 residues. From germline, CDR1 is SNHLY and CDR2 FYNNEI. This chain's CDR3 is CASSSGRIPQYF. The CDR3 DNA sequence: TGTGCCAGCAGCAGCGGACGGATACCGCAGTACTTC.

The chain links TRBV18 to TRBJ2-7; D is possibly TRBD2 (5 bases). There are 16 residues in the CDR3. From germline, CDR1 is KGHSH and CDR2 LQKENI. Trimming left V 2 bases short and J 4 bases short, with 18 bases between. This CDR3 is CASSPTRTQIAYEQYF. The CDR3 nucleotides read TGTGCCAGCTCACCAACCCGGACTCAAATAGCGTACGAGCAGTACTTC. The entire variable domain, with the rest obtained from reference TRBV18 and TRBJ2-7, is as follows: NAGVMQNPRHLVRRRGQEARLRCSPMKGHSHVYWYRQLPEEGLKFMVYLQKENIIDESGMPKERFSAEFPKEGPSILRIQQVVRGDSAAYFCASSPTRTQIAYEQYFGPGTRLTVT.

V gene TRBV9 combines with J gene TRBJ2-5; D gene uncertain. V was cut by 0 bases and J by 4 bases, with 13 bases left in between. The CDR3 is 15 amino acids. Per germline, CDR1 SGDLS and CDR2 YYNGEE. The CDR3 DNA is TGTGCCAGCAGCGTAGATTGGCAGTCTGGAGAGACCCAGTACTTC. It translates to CASSVDWQSGETQYF.

This chain links TRBV5-5 with TRBJ2-7, with D perhaps matching TRBD1 (6 bases). This CDR3 region has 13 residues. Germline V gene sequence: CDR1 SGHKS, CDR2 YYEKEE (reference sequence). Trimming left V 4 bases short and J 13 bases short, with 21 bases between. CDR3 bases: TGTGCCAGCAGCCTATATACCGACAGGAACCGTTACTTC. Encoded protein: CASSLYTDRNRYF.

J is TRBJ2-5 and V is TRBV20-1; tentative D call: TRBD2 (6 bases). CDR3 length equals 11 residues. Germline-derived CDR1 and CDR2 are DFQATT and SNEGSKA (reference sequence). The V end was cut by 7 bases, the J end by 7 bases, with 13 bases between. Here the CDR3 reads CSVPAGRTQYF. CDR3 nucleotide sequence: TGCAGTGTCCCCGCGGGGAGGACCCAGTACTTC.

About this clone itself: The junction departs from germline at one end; a sequencing error may be responsible. The chain has TRBV4-3 and TRBJ1-2; D is unresolved. CDR1 and CDR2 from the germline V gene are LGHNA and YSLEER. The CDR3 extends over 13 amino acids. The CDR3 coding sequence is TGCGCCAGCAGCCAGGAGACGAACTATGGCCACACCTTC. Protein product: CASSQETNYGHTF.

V gene TRBV7-2 combines with J gene TRBJ1-2, with D tentatively TRBD1 (6 bases). Germline CDR1 and CDR2: SGHTA and FQGNSA. Trimming stripped 5 bases from V and 4 bases from J, with 14 bases between. The CDR3 extends over 14 amino acids. CDR3 DNA: TGTGCCAGCAGCCGCGATACAGGGAGCTATGGCTACACCTTC. Translated: CASSRDTGSYGYTF.

The V call is TRBV5-1, the J call TRBJ1-4, with D possibly TRBD1 on 6 matching bases. V was trimmed by 5 bases and J by 8 bases, leaving 19 bases between them. CDR3 length equals 15 residues. The germline V gene encodes CDR1 SGHRS and CDR2 YFSETQ. The chain's CDR3 is CASSSDSLGEEKLFF. In nucleotides, the CDR3 is TGCGCCAGCAGTTCGGACAGTCTTGGGGAGGAAAAACTGTTTTTT.

This clone was picked up a small number of times. V usage is TRBV19 and J usage is TRBJ1-1; D remains unclear. This CDR3 is 12 amino acids long. Trimming removed 5 bases at V and 3 bases at J, with 7 bases between. Germline V gene lookup returns CDR1 LNHDA and CDR2 SQIVND (reference sequence). The CDR3 sequence: CASSLQYTEAFF. In DNA, the CDR3 is TGTGCCAGTAGTCTCCAGTACACTGAAGCTTTCTTT. Looking up the rest from reference TRBV19 and TRBJ1-1 gives the full variable domain: DGGITQSPKYLFRKEGQNVTLSCEQNLNHDAMYWYRQDPGQGLRLIYYSQIVNDFQKGDIAEGYSVSREKKESFPLTVTSAQKNPTAFYLCASSLQYTEAFFGQGTRLTVV.

V and J are TRBV19 and TRBJ1-5; 8 positions match TRBD1. With 6 bases clipped from V and 5 bases from J, the junction kept 9 bases outside the gene matches. The CDR3 covers 15 residues. Germline CDR1 LNHDA, CDR2 SQIVND (reference sequence). The CDR3 DNA reads as TGTGCCAGTAGGAGACAGGGGCCTGGGTATCAGCCCCAGCATTTT. Protein: CASRRQGPGYQPQHF. Using reference TRBV19 and TRBJ1-5 for the parts outside the CDR3, the full variable domain is DGGITQSPKYLFRKEGQNVTLSCEQNLNHDAMYWYRQDPGQGLRLIYYSQIVNDFQKGDIAEGYSVSREKKESFPLTVTSAQKNPTAFYLCASRRQGPGYQPQHFGDGTRLSIL.

DNA for the CDR3: TGTGCCAGCAGTTACGGGACTAGCGGGGAGACCCAGTACTTC. This sequence encodes CASSYGTSGETQYF. V gene TRBV6-5 combines with J gene TRBJ2-5, with 12 bases lining up with TRBD2. The CDR3 length is 14 residues. CDR1 MNHEY and CDR2 SVGAGI come from the germline V gene. With V trimmed by 2 bases and J by 5 bases, 0 bases remained unmatched.

The rearrangement joins TRBV9 to TRBJ1-5, with unresolved D. This CDR3 is 13 amino acids long. Germline values: CDR1 SGDLS, CDR2 YYNGEE. Trimming stripped 0 bases from V and 5 bases from J, with 6 bases between. CDR3 DNA: TGTGCCAGCAGCGTAGGCCAGGATCAGCCCCAGCATTTT. It codes for CASSVGQDQPQHF.